This T cell receptor beta chain was found in a study of shared clonotypes between healthy human individuals. The overall study: The composition of the donors was a couple of women and a few men aged 18 to 49. General study points: Sorted-subset sequencing, rarefaction showed, was incomplete despite large depth.

The germline V and J ends were trimmed by 6 bases and 0 bases, with 6 bases remaining between them. Per germline, CDR1 MNHNS and CDR2 SASEGT. The CDR3 extends over 12 amino acids. In regard to this clone: What it recognizes is unknown.

Samples underwent the assay at deep level. TCRdb's table, derived via immunoSEQ multiplex PCR, lists solely in-frame clones and lacks some. The repertoire holds some 2,500,000 clones, with roughly 93% as singletons. This TCR derives from a man aged 18 to 30 in good health. Some clones in this sample may be carry-over from other donors' samples. The sample consisted of naive CD4+ T cells from PBMCs. The sample's subset: CD45RA+ positively selected. The gene calls are TRBV6-1 and TRBJ2-7, with D possibly matching TRBD1 (5 bases). CDR3 sequence: CASRQASYEQYF. Here the CDR3 DNA reads TGTGCCAGCAGACAGGCCTCCTACGAGCAGTACTTC.